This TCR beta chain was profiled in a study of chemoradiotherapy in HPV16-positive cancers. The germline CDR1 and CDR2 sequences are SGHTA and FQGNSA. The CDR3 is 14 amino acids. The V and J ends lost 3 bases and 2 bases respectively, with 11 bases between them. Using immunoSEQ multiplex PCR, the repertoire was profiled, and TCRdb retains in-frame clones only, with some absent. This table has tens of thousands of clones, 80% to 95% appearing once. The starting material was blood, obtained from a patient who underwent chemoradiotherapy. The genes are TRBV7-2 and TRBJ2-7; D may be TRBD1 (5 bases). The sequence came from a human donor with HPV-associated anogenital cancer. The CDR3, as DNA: TGTGCCAGCAGCTTCTCGACAGAAGCCTACGAGCAGTACTTC. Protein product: CASSFSTEAYEQYF.